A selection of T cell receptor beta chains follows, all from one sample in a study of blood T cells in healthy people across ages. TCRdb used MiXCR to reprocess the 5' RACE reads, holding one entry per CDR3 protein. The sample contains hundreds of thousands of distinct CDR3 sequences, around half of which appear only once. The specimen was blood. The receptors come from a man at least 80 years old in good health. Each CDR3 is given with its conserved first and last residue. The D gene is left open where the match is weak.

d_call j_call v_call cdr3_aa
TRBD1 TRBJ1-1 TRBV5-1 CASSLAGQGATTAFF
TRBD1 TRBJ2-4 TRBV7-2 CASSSTGQGWDIQYF
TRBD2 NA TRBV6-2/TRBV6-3 CASSPWVAGGSNEQYF
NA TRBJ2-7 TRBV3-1 CASSQWQPYEQYF
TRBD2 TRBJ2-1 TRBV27 CASSSSFSGGSYNEQFF
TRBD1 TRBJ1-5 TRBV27 CASSRLTGDNQPQHF
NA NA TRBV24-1 CATSDSSTDYEQYF
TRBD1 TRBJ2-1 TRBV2 CASSRQGTNEQFF
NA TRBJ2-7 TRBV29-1 CSVEVVSYEQYF
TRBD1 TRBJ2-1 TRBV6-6 CASSYRGQGKGYNEQFF
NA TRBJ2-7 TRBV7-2 CASSRPGNEQYF
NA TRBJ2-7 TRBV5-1 CTSSGGQGDEQYF
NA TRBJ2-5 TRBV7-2 CASSLVSTYQETQYF
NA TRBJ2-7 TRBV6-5 CASSYSGGVYEQYF
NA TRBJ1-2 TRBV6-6 CASSYINYGYTF
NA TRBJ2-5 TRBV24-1 CATSDPGTVKETQYF
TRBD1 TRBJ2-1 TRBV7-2 CASSARQGTYNEQFF
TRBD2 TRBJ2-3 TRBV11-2 CASSLQLAGAIDTQYF
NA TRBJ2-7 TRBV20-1 CSAAARPGGQYF
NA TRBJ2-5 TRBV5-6 CASSLDREVSQYF
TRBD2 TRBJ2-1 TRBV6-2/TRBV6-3 CASSVGLAGDSFF
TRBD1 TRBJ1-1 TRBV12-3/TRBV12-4 CASSKRQGALDTEAFF
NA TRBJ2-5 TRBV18 CASSTRGNILETQYF
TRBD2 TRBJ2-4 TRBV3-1 CASSPSPPGGPNKQYF
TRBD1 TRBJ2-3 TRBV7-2 CASSKRTGGVDTQYF
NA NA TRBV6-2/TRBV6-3 CTTRSGEQYF
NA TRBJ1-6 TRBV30 CAWMTFNSPLHF
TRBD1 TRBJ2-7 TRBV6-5 CASNPLGTETYEQYF